The T cell receptor (beta chain) described here comes from a study of shared clonotypes between healthy human individuals. Germline V gives CDR1 LNHNV, CDR2 YYDKDF (reference sequence). V dropped 1 base and J dropped 4 bases, with 11 bases sitting between them. The CDR3 length is 15 residues. Turning to this clone: Its target is not known.

Sorted-subset replicate PCR reactions were performed with about 200 ng DNA, corresponding to roughly 30,000 T cell genomes. Sequencing was performed with immunoSEQ multiplex PCR; in TCRdb, only in-frame clones are kept and a portion is missing. The sample includes roughly 1,000,000 clones, about four fifths of them seen just once. Notes on the study in general: A generally larger estimated richness was seen in naive subsets than in memory subsets.

Sequenced input: memory CD4+ T cells from PBMCs. Subset denoted: CD45RA-negative fraction. This rearrangement joins TRBV15 to TRBJ1-3; a weak D match, TRBD1 (5 bases). This receptor was obtained from a young man in good health. Some clones in this sample may be carry-over from other donors' samples. In DNA form, the CDR3 reads TGTGCCACCAGCAGAGGGGGGACGGAAGGAAACACCATATATTTT. Translating gives CATSRGGTEGNTIYF. The full variable domain, completed using reference TRBV15 and TRBJ1-3, is DAMVIQNPRYQVTQFGKPVTLSCSQTLNHNVMYWYQQKSSQAPKLLFHYYDKDFNNEADTPDNFQSRRPNTSFCFLDIRSPGLGDTAMYLCATSRGGTEGNTIYFGEGSWLTVV.